Following are 27 T cell receptor beta chains from one sample sequenced in a study of TIL therapy for anti-PD-1-resistant metastatic lung cancer. Sequencing used immunoSEQ v3. Profiling relied on immunoSEQ multiplex PCR, and the TCRdb table lists in-frame clones only, not all of them. The top ten clones hold less than 2% of a sample with 55,000 to 65,000 clones, around 70% of them seen once. Time point defined: pre-treatment sample, taken before nivolumab and TIL therapy. This specimen was blood, taken at baseline. The receptors shown here come from a person aged 25 to 79 with non-small cell lung cancer.

This sequence joins TRBV4-3 and TRBJ1-2; D ambiguous. This CDR3 contains 15 residues. Germline values: CDR1 LGHNA, CDR2 YSLEER. Trimming cost V 0 bases and J 3 bases, with 11 bases left between them. The CDR3 DNA reads as TGCGCCAGCAGCCAAGAGAGGCCAGACGACTATGGCTACACCTTC. This encodes CASSQERPDDYGYTF.

This clone appeared a few times. The J gene is TRBJ2-7, the V gene TRBV9, with TRBD2 identical over 8 bases. Per germline, CDR1 SGDLS and CDR2 YYNGEE. The CDR3 has 14 amino acids. The V segment lost 0 bases and the J segment 4 bases; nucleotides outside the gene matches: 3. CDR3: CASSVAGGGYEQYF. The CDR3 DNA sequence: TGTGCCAGCAGCGTAGCGGGAGGGGGGTACGAGCAGTACTTC.

The V gene is TRBV7-3, the J gene TRBJ2-2, with no clear D. CDR1 SGHTA and CDR2 FQGTGA come from the germline V gene. The CDR3 covers 13 residues. V lost 0 bases and J 5 bases, leaving 4 bases between the germline ends. The CDR3: CASSLTRTGELFF. The CDR3 nucleotides read TGTGCCAGCAGCTTAACGCGAACCGGGGAGCTGTTTTTT.

This clone was observed a handful of times. J is TRBJ2-7 and V is TRBV28; D not certain. This CDR3 has 15 amino acids. Germline CDR1 reads MDHEN; CDR2 reads SYDVKM. Trimming left V 5 bases short and J 0 bases short, with 14 bases between. Here the CDR3 reads CASSLIGKSSYEQYF. Here the CDR3 DNA reads TGTGCCAGCAGTCTCATCGGCAAGAGCTCCTACGAGCAGTACTTC.

This clone was recorded once. The chain couples TRBV10-3 to TRBJ2-1; TRBD2 matches 8 bases. The CDR3 totals 15 residues. Germline V gene lookup returns CDR1 ENHRY and CDR2 SYGVKD. Trimming removed 6 bases from V and 4 bases from J; junction bases left unmatched: 8. The CDR3 is CAISAPASGYNEQFF. The CDR3 DNA reads as TGTGCCATCAGCGCCCCTGCTAGCGGGTACAATGAGCAGTTCTTC.

The genes are TRBV19 and TRBJ2-1; 12 bases are a match to TRBD2. CDR3 size: 20 residues. From germline, CDR1 is LNHDA and CDR2 SQIVND (reference sequence). Trimming cost V 9 bases and J 2 bases; bases outside gene matches: 20. The CDR3 nucleotides read TGTGCCAGCTCAAATTTGAACTGGGCGACTAGCGGGGGTGCCTACAATGAGCAGTTCTTC. It is translated as CASSNLNWATSGGAYNEQFF.

This chain joins TRBV9 and TRBJ1-2; 7 bases align to TRBD1. The V segment lost 3 bases and the J segment 6 bases; nucleotides outside the gene matches: 5. The CDR3 contains 13 residues. Germline V gives CDR1 SGDLS, CDR2 YYNGEE. The CDR3 sequence: CASSADRADGYTF. For the CDR3, the DNA is TGTGCCAGCAGCGCCGACAGGGCGGATGGCTACACCTTC.

This rearrangement joins TRBV7-8 to TRBJ2-1; 10 nucleotides agree with TRBD2. Germline values: CDR1 SGHVS, CDR2 FQNEAQ. After removal of 3 bases from V and 8 bases from J, the junction contained 10 bases not matched to a gene. This CDR3 contains 16 residues. CDR3 nucleotide sequence: TGTGCCAGCAGCTTGGTGCGGCTAGCGGGAGTGTATGAGCAGTTCTTC. Translated, it gives CASSLVRLAGVYEQFF.

There are a few counts of this clone. The rearrangement links TRBV12-5 to TRBJ2-5; D ambiguous. Trimming stripped 2 bases from V and 1 base from J, with 8 bases between. From germline, CDR1 is LGHNT and CDR2 FRNRAP. The CDR3 runs to 14 residues. CDR3 sequence: CASGLFSPQETQYF. Written as DNA, the CDR3 is TGTGCTAGTGGTTTGTTTTCTCCCCAAGAGACCCAGTACTTC.

The chain employs TRBV2 and TRBJ1-5; the match to TRBD1 covers 8 bases. The CDR3 length is 13 residues. Unmatched junction bases numbered 1, after V lost 5 bases and J lost 4 bases. In germline, CDR1 is SNHLY, CDR2 FYNNEI. CDR3 in amino acids: CASSRDRNQPQHF. The CDR3 DNA follows: TGTGCCAGCAGTAGGGACAGGAATCAGCCCCAGCATTTT.

The V call is TRBV7-9, the J call TRBJ1-1; D is undetermined. The CDR3 has 14 amino acids. Trimming stripped 5 bases from V and 5 bases from J, with 15 bases between. Germline V CDR1 and CDR2: SEHNR, FQNEAQ (reference sequence). CDR3 sequence: CASSKTLTHTEAFF. The CDR3 DNA sequence: TGTGCCAGCAGCAAAACCTTGACCCATACTGAAGCTTTCTTT.

The rearrangement uses TRBV11-2 and TRBJ1-1, with 7 bases lining up with TRBD1. CDR3 size: 16 residues. Germline-derived CDR1 and CDR2 are SGHAT and FQNNGV. V lost 0 bases, J lost 0 bases, and 4 bases stayed unmatched. Written as DNA, the CDR3 is TGTGCCAGCAGCTTAGACGGGACAGCGATGAACACTGAAGCTTTCTTT. Translation gives CASSLDGTAMNTEAFF.

The rearrangement joins TRBV28 to TRBJ1-3; the D is unclear. Trimming took off 8 bases at V and 1 base at J, with 12 bases between the two ends. Germline loops: CDR1 MDHEN, CDR2 SYDVKM. The CDR3 totals 14 residues. Written as DNA, the CDR3 is TGTGCCAGCTTCCACCGGGGTTCTGGAAACACCATATATTTT. Translating it yields CASFHRGSGNTIYF.

Only a few counts were recorded for this clone. In DNA form, the CDR3 reads TGCGCCAGCAGCCCGTGGACAGGCGAAAGCTCCTACGAGCAGTACTTC. Translating gives CASSPWTGESSYEQYF. This chain links TRBV5-1 with TRBJ2-7; 7 bases line up with TRBD1. The CDR3 is 16 residues long. V was pared by 4 bases and J by 0 bases, with 10 bases of the junction left unmatched. Germline CDR1 is SGHRS and CDR2 is YFSETQ.

V and J are TRBV15 and TRBJ2-1; 7 nucleotides line up with TRBD1. The V segment lost 5 bases and the J segment 9 bases; nucleotides outside the gene matches: 4. CDR1 is LNHNV and CDR2 is YYDKDF in the germline V gene (reference sequence). The CDR3 covers 12 residues. The DNA for the CDR3 is TGTGCCACCAGCTCAACAGGGGCTGAGCAGTTCTTC. Its translation is CATSSTGAEQFF.

This clone was seen just once. CDR3 sequence: CASGWDTQYF. CDR3 in DNA: TGTGCCAGCGGGTGGGATACGCAGTATTTT. The chain couples TRBV27 to TRBJ2-3, with no clear D. V was clipped by 8 bases and J by 6 bases, with 6 bases between them. CDR3 length equals 10 residues. The germline gives CDR1 MNHEY, CDR2 SMNVEV (reference sequence).

The rearrangement uses TRBV11-2 and TRBJ2-4; 7 bases fit TRBD2. J lost 2 bases, V lost 5 bases, and 3 bases had no gene match. Per the germline V gene, CDR1 is SGHAT and CDR2 is FQNNGV. The CDR3 sequence is 14 residues long. CDR3 protein: CASSLGGTKNIQYF. DNA for the CDR3: TGTGCCAGCAGCCTCGGGGGGACCAAAAACATTCAGTACTTC. Based on the CDR3 plus reference TRBV11-2 and TRBJ2-4, the full variable domain is EAGVAQSPRYKIIEKRQSVAFWCNPISGHATLYWYQQILGQGPKLLIQFQNNGVVDDSQLPKDRFSAERLKGVDSTLKIQPAKLEDSAVYLCASSLGGTKNIQYFGAGTRLSVL.

The J gene is TRBJ1-2, the V gene TRBV27; D uncertain. Germline assignment: CDR1 MNHEY and CDR2 SMNVEV (reference sequence). Trimming pared 4 bases from V and 2 bases from J, leaving 8 bases between. The CDR3 consists of 13 residues. DNA of the CDR3: TGTGCCAGCAGTTCCGTCGAGAACTATGGCTACACCTTC. Translated, it gives CASSSVENYGYTF.

This rearrangement joins TRBV11-2 to TRBJ2-7; possibly TRBD1 for D (6 bases). Germline-derived CDR1 and CDR2 are SGHAT and FQNNGV. The CDR3 covers 16 residues. Trimming took off 6 bases at V and 3 bases at J, with 21 bases between the two ends. CDR3 DNA: TGTGCCAGCAGTAGTATCCGTCGCAGGGACATCTACGAGCAGTACTTC. Encoded protein: CASSSIRRRDIYEQYF.

The chain carries TRBV6-5 and TRBJ2-7; D is unclear. Germline V gene lookup returns CDR1 MNHEY and CDR2 SVGAGI. The CDR3 extends over 11 amino acids. Trimming cost V 4 bases and J 3 bases, with 4 bases left between them. DNA of the CDR3: TGTGCCAGCAGTTCCCTCTACGAGCAGTACTTC. Amino acid sequence: CASSSLYEQYF.

The V and J genes are TRBV28 and TRBJ2-3; 8 nucleotides match TRBD1. The V segment lost 4 bases and the J segment 6 bases; nucleotides outside the gene matches: 3. Germline V gives CDR1 MDHEN, CDR2 SYDVKM. The CDR3 covers 13 residues. The CDR3 protein is CASSSYRGDTQYF. CDR3 in DNA: TGTGCCAGCAGTTCCTACAGGGGGGATACGCAGTATTTT. Full variable domain (rest looked up from reference TRBV28 and TRBJ2-3): DVKVTQSSRYLVKRTGEKVFLECVQDMDHENMFWYRQDPGLGLRLIYFSYDVKMKEKGDIPEGYSVSREKKERFSLILESASTNQTSMYLCASSSYRGDTQYFGPGTRLTVL.

This chain uses TRBV4-2 with TRBJ2-1; no reliable D call. CDR3 size: 13 residues. Germline V gene lookup returns CDR1 LGHNA and CDR2 YNFKEQ. Trimming shortened V by 0 bases and J by 7 bases, and 7 bases separated the two germline ends. The DNA of the CDR3 is TGTGCCAGCAGCCAAGATCAAGGGAATGAGCAGTTCTTC. It codes for CASSQDQGNEQFF.

This rearrangement joins TRBV28 to TRBJ2-5; 7 bases are shared with TRBD1. V trimming: 3 bases; J trimming: 1 base; junction bases outside the gene matches: 5. The CDR3 is made up of 15 amino acids. Germline V CDR1 and CDR2: MDHEN, SYDVKM. The CDR3 is CASSLTGRLQETQYF. The CDR3 DNA reads TGTGCCAGCAGTTTGACAGGGCGACTCCAAGAGACCCAGTACTTC.

The genes are TRBV11-3 and TRBJ1-1, with D possibly being TRBD1 (5 bases). CDR1 is SGHNT, CDR2 YENEEA, per germline. Trimming removed 0 bases from V and 4 bases from J, with 9 bases in between. The CDR3 extends over 14 amino acids. The CDR3 spells CASSLESGTTEAFF. CDR3 coding DNA: TGTGCCAGCAGCTTAGAATCCGGGACCACTGAAGCTTTCTTT.

The chain joins TRBV4-3 to TRBJ1-1; D unclear. Deletions cut 3 bases from V and 0 bases from J, with 11 bases between. Germline CDR1 is LGHNA and CDR2 is YSLEER. The CDR3 is 15 amino acids. The CDR3 bases are TGCGCCAGCAGCCAGGGAGCCCTCTTGAACACTGAAGCTTTCTTT. Its translation: CASSQGALLNTEAFF.

The chain couples TRBV7-9 to TRBJ2-7, with 7 bases that match TRBD2. This CDR3 spans 19 amino acids. Germline V CDR1 and CDR2: SEHNR, FQNEAQ (reference sequence). The V segment lost 6 bases and the J segment 0 bases; nucleotides outside the gene matches: 20. Here the CDR3 DNA reads TGTGCCAGCAGTCCCAACAGAGCGGGACCCCTGTCCCGCTCCTACGAGCAGTACTTC. Encoded protein: CASSPNRAGPLSRSYEQYF.

The rearrangement joins TRBV6-6 to TRBJ1-2; 8 bases are shared with TRBD1. In germline, CDR1 is MNHNY, CDR2 SVGAGI (reference sequence). This CDR3 contains 14 residues. V lost 8 bases, J lost 8 bases, and 13 bases stayed unmatched. In nucleotides, the CDR3 is TGTGCCAGCGCACTCAGGGGGCTCCCGACGGGCTACACCTTC. This gives the protein CASALRGLPTGYTF.